The 18 T cell receptor beta chains listed next were all sequenced from one sample in a study of blood T cell repertoires in COVID-19. Only in-frame clones appear in the TCRdb table, and some are missing; sequencing was by immunoSEQ multiplex PCR. This table holds under 130,000 clones, 70% to 90% found once. Sample: peripheral blood. The source of these receptors is a woman aged 60 to 75 with acute or convalescent COVID-19.

The sample holds one count of this clone. V usage is TRBV7-6 and J usage is TRBJ2-1, with D possibly TRBD2 on 6 matching bases. Germline V gene sequence: CDR1 SGHVS, CDR2 FNYEAQ. CDR3 length: 14 amino acids. With 5 bases removed from V and 5 bases from J, the gap between germline ends came to 13 bases. CDR3 DNA sequence: TGTGCCAGCAGCCGACATGGGGAGGACAATGAGCAGTTCTTC. This codes for CASSRHGEDNEQFF. The full variable domain, its missing parts supplied by reference TRBV7-6 and TRBJ2-1, is GAGVSQSPRYKVTKRGQDVALRCDPISGHVSLYWYRQALGQGPEFLTYFNYEAQQDKSGLPNDRFSAERPEGSISTLTIQRTEQRDSAMYRCASSRHGEDNEQFFGPGTRLTVL.

This chain links TRBV28 with TRBJ1-1; no definite D call. Germline loops: CDR1 MDHEN, CDR2 SYDVKM. Trimming took off 5 bases at V and 1 base at J, with 2 bases between the two ends. The CDR3 has 11 amino acids. The CDR3 spells CASSRNTEAFF. The CDR3 region has the DNA TGTGCCAGCAGTCGGAACACTGAAGCTTTCTTT.

CDR3 bases: TGTGCCAGCAGTGAAGCGCTTCGGGCTAGCGGGGGTTTTGATACGCAGTATTTT. As protein: CASSEALRASGGFDTQYF. The chain uses TRBV2 and TRBJ2-3, with 10 bases matching TRBD2. V trimming: 0 bases; J trimming: 6 bases; junction bases outside the gene matches: 12. The CDR3 extends over 18 amino acids. Germline CDR1 and CDR2: SNHLY and FYNNEI.

V and J are TRBV5-4 and TRBJ2-2; maybe TRBD2 (6 bases). In germline, CDR1 is SGHNT, CDR2 YYREEE (reference sequence). The V end was cut by 4 bases, the J end by 0 bases, with 16 bases between. The CDR3 totals 17 residues. The CDR3 reads CASSPGASETNTGELFF. The CDR3 nucleotides read TGTGCCAGCAGCCCTGGGGCTAGCGAGACGAACACCGGGGAGCTGTTTTTT.

This chain connects TRBV10-3 to TRBJ1-5; 8 bases line up with TRBD1. Germline V CDR1 and CDR2: ENHRY, SYGVKD. The CDR3 runs 14 residues. After removal of 5 bases from V and 3 bases from J, the junction contained 3 bases not matched to a gene. CDR3 sequence reads: CAISLTGVNQPQHF. The CDR3 DNA sequence: TGTGCCATCAGTTTGACAGGGGTCAATCAGCCCCAGCATTTT.

The chain combines TRBV7-9 with TRBJ1-3; 8 bases fit TRBD1. CDR3 size: 15 residues. J lost 2 bases, V lost 3 bases, and 3 bases had no gene match. Germline V CDR1 and CDR2: SEHNR, FQNEAQ (reference sequence). CDR3 nucleotide sequence: TGTGCCAGCAGCTTCCCGACAGGGGCTGGAAACACCATATATTTT. Translated: CASSFPTGAGNTIYF.

This clone was counted a few times. The CDR3 region has the DNA TGCGCCAGCAGCCAAGGCGATACAGATACGCAGTATTTT. Its translation: CASSQGDTDTQYF. V is TRBV4-1 and J is TRBJ2-3, with D unclear. CDR1 MGHRA and CDR2 YSYEKL come from the germline V gene. The germline V and J ends were trimmed by 1 base and 3 bases, with 5 bases remaining between them. The CDR3 covers 13 residues.

The chain carries TRBV7-2 and TRBJ1-2; D is perhaps TRBD1 (6 bases). V dropped 5 bases and J dropped 13 bases, with 14 bases sitting between them. Germline V gene lookup returns CDR1 SGHTA and CDR2 FQGNSA. The CDR3 sequence is 11 residues long. The CDR3 loop is CASSPRGIGTF. As DNA, the CDR3 is TGTGCCAGCAGCCCCAGGGGCATCGGCACCTTC.

The V and J genes are TRBV27 and TRBJ1-2; D not resolved. From germline, CDR1 is MNHEY and CDR2 SMNVEV (reference sequence). The CDR3 has 12 amino acids. Trimming shortened V by 5 bases and J by 2 bases, and 6 bases separated the two germline ends. The CDR3 spells CASSARNYGYTF. DNA of the CDR3: TGTGCCAGCAGTGCCCGGAACTATGGCTACACCTTC.

The chain carries TRBV3-1 (or the pseudogene TRBV3-2) and TRBJ1-5, with 10 bases fitting TRBD1. The CDR3 length is 16 residues. J lost 2 bases, V lost 3 bases, and 4 bases had no gene match. The germline V gene encodes CDR1 LGHDT and CDR2 YNNKEL (reference sequence). CDR3 coding DNA: TGTGCCAGCAGCCAGGGGACAGGGGTTGGCAATCAGCCCCAGCATTTT. Protein sequence: CASSQGTGVGNQPQHF.

The rearrangement links TRBV3-1 (or the pseudogene TRBV3-2) to TRBJ2-2; 7 positions agree with TRBD1. V lost 4 bases, J lost 3 bases, and 8 bases stayed unmatched. The CDR3 sequence is 16 residues long. CDR1 is LGHDT and CDR2 is YNNKEL in the germline V gene (reference sequence). The CDR3 spells CASSPTGQWDTGELFF. CDR3 coding DNA: TGTGCCAGCAGCCCGACGGGACAGTGGGACACCGGGGAGCTGTTTTTT.

The chain carries TRBV28 and TRBJ1-1; 10 bases map to TRBD1. The CDR3 spans 16 residues. V trimming: 6 bases; J trimming: 5 bases; junction bases outside the gene matches: 12. CDR1 MDHEN and CDR2 SYDVKM come from the germline V gene. Written as DNA, the CDR3 is TGTGCCAGCAGACCCCACCCGGGACAGGGGTGGACTGAAGCTTTCTTT. This translates into CASRPHPGQGWTEAFF.

The chain uses TRBV2 and TRBJ2-2; TRBD2 is a possible D gene (6 bases). CDR3 length: 16 residues. Trimming removed 3 bases at V and 4 bases at J, with 15 bases between. CDR1 and CDR2 from the germline V gene are SNHLY and FYNNEI. CDR3 coding DNA: TGTGCCAGCAGTGAGCAGGGCGGGATTGGCACCGGGGAGCTGTTTTTT. This codes for CASSEQGGIGTGELFF.

This chain links TRBV27 with TRBJ1-2, with D unclear. V lost 2 bases, J lost 6 bases, and 13 bases lay in between. CDR3 length equals 14 residues. Germline CDR1 and CDR2: MNHEY and SMNVEV (reference sequence). CDR3 residues: CASSLIGRQNGYTF. DNA for the CDR3: TGTGCCAGCAGTTTAATTGGCAGGCAAAATGGCTACACCTTC.

The rearrangement links TRBV5-1 to TRBJ1-1; D not certain. Deletions cut 0 bases from V and 1 base from J, with 7 bases between. The length of the CDR3 is 14 residues. In germline, CDR1 is SGHRS, CDR2 YFSETQ. The CDR3 spells CASSLEQSNTEAFF. The DNA of the CDR3 is TGCGCCAGCAGCTTGGAACAGTCGAACACTGAAGCTTTCTTT.

V usage is TRBV7-9 and J usage is TRBJ1-4, with 9 bases lining up with TRBD1. CDR1 is SEHNR and CDR2 is FQNEAQ in the germline V gene (reference sequence). V lost 5 bases, J lost 8 bases, and 6 bases stayed unmatched. The CDR3 runs 14 residues. The chain's CDR3 is CASSPGQGSEKLFF. The DNA for the CDR3 is TGTGCCAGCAGCCCGGGACAGGGTAGCGAAAAACTGTTTTTT. Full variable domain (missing parts from reference TRBV7-9 and TRBJ1-4): DTGVSQNPRHKITKRGQNVTFRCDPISEHNRLYWYRQTLGQGPEFLTYFQNEAQLEKSRLLSDRFSAERPKGSFSTLEIQRTEQGDSAMYLCASSPGQGSEKLFFGSGTQLSVL.

V usage is TRBV28 and J usage is TRBJ2-6; 7 bases are a match to TRBD2. Germline V lookup: CDR1 MDHEN, CDR2 SYDVKM. Trimming took 6 bases from V and 0 from J; bases not matched to a gene: 5. The CDR3 length is 16 residues. CDR3 coding DNA: TGTGCCAGCAGCCCGCCGGGGGGCTCTGGGGCCAACGTCCTGACTTTC. It yields the protein CASSPPGGSGANVLTF.

The chain is built from TRBV5-1 and TRBJ1-2, with 10 bases that match TRBD1. The CDR3 consists of 14 residues. The V gene end was trimmed by 2 bases and the J gene end by 8 bases; junction bases not matched to a gene: 6. The germline V gene has CDR1 SGHRS and CDR2 YFSETQ. The CDR3 bases are TGCGCCAGCAGCTTAGAGACAGGGGGCTCGGGCTACACCTTC. Translating it yields CASSLETGGSGYTF.